The sequence of this T cell receptor beta chain was determined in a study of PD-L1 blockade in urothelial cancer. Data came from immunoSEQ multiplex PCR; TCRdb stores just in-frame clones and leaves some out. This sample has roughly 42,000 clones; more than 75% occur once, and the top ten carry 2.7%. The sequencing used PBMCs, collected around atezolizumab (anti-PD-L1) treatment. The sequence came from a man between 65 and 80 years old with urothelial cancer.

The CDR3 loop reads CASSTLPGQGRYEQYF. CDR3 nucleotide sequence: TGTGCCAGTAGTACCCTACCGGGACAGGGTCGGTACGAGCAGTACTTC. V gene TRBV19 combines with J gene TRBJ2-7; TRBD1 agrees at 9 bases. Germline trimming cut 4 bases from V and 4 bases from J; bases unmatched to any gene: 11. CDR1 LNHDA and CDR2 SQIVND come from the germline V gene (reference sequence). The CDR3 totals 16 residues.